Presented here are 26 T cell receptor beta chains from one specimen sequenced in a study of T cell clonality in common variable immunodeficiency. Study-wide points: In common variable immunodeficiency, TCR beta chains reportedly carried fewer deletions and N-nucleotide insertions.

Here immunoSEQ multiplex PCR was the method, and the copy in TCRdb shows in-frame clones only, minus some. The data show about 34,000 clones, none appearing only once, with 6.5% to 7.5% held by the ten largest. The antigens of these receptors remain unknown. The sequencing sample was made of peripheral blood mononuclear cells. All receptors come from a human donor with common variable immunodeficiency.

This clone was counted between two and nine times. The read ends 3 residues early relative to the CDR3; the germline J gene fills the gap. V usage is TRBV5-6 and J usage is TRBJ1-5, with TRBD1 identical over 8 bases. Germline V CDR1 and CDR2: SGHDT, YYEEEE. CDR3 length: 15 amino acids. The V segment lost 4 bases and the J segment 2 bases; nucleotides outside the gene matches: 5. CDR3 DNA, as far as it was read: TGTGCCAGCAGCCTTGACAGGGGTGGCAATCAGCCC. Protein product: CASSLDRGGNQP. The whole CDR3 reads CASSLDRGGNQPQHF.

Notes on this clone: The read stops 3 residues short of the end of the CDR3; the missing end is completed from the germline J gene. The chain recombines TRBV20-1 with TRBJ2-7; TRBD1 matches 8 bases. The CDR3 is 12 amino acids. Per the germline V gene, CDR1 is DFQATT and CDR2 is SNEGSKA (reference sequence). Losses at the gene ends were 7 bases for V and 3 bases for J; bases not matched to a gene: 5. CDR3 DNA, as far as it was read: TGCAGTGTCCGGGACAGGAGCTACGAG. Its protein product is CSVRDRSYE. The full CDR3 sequence reads CSVRDRSYEQYF.

This clone was detected only a few times. The sequenced fragment ends 3 residues before the CDR3 boundary, so the rest is inferred from the germline J gene. The V call is TRBV7-9, the J call TRBJ2-2, with no clear D. The CDR3 has 13 amino acids. Per germline, CDR1 SEHNR and CDR2 FQNEAQ (reference sequence). Trimming took 0 bases from V and 6 from J, leaving 5 bases between them. The CDR3 region is CASSLAPAGELFF. Partial CDR3 DNA: TGTGCCAGCAGCTTAGCTCCGGCCGGGGAG.

In this sample, this clone turned up many times. The read ends 3 residues shy of where the CDR3 ends; the end is completed using the germline J gene. The chain joins TRBV19 to TRBJ2-2, with 7 bases matching TRBD1. The CDR3 is 17 amino acids. CDR1 LNHDA and CDR2 SQIVND come from the germline V gene (reference sequence). V lost 6 bases, J lost 1 base, and 11 bases stayed unmatched. CDR3 DNA (partial): TGTGCCAGTAGCAAATCGCGCCGGGACAGGAACACCGGGGAG. Its protein is CASSKSRRDRNTGE. The whole CDR3 is CASSKSRRDRNTGELFF.

In this sample, this clone turned up many times. The CDR3 end lies 3 residues beyond the end of the read and is filled in from the germline J gene. V usage is TRBV24-1 and J usage is TRBJ2-2, with D maybe TRBD1 (5 bases). Per the germline V gene, CDR1 is KGHDR and CDR2 is SFDVKD. The ends were cut back, 9 bases at V and 1 base at J, with 11 bases in the middle. The CDR3 has 14 amino acids. The CDR3: CATRAQGNTGELFF. Partial CDR3 DNA: TGTGCCACCCGCGCCCAGGGGAACACCGGGGAG.

This clone was counted between two and nine times. Read data end 3 residues before the CDR3 end; the end is taken from the germline J gene. This rearrangement joins TRBV11-3 to TRBJ1-3; 8 nucleotides line up with TRBD1. Unmatched junction bases numbered 3, after V lost 5 bases and J lost 0 bases. In germline, CDR1 is SGHNT, CDR2 YENEEA. The CDR3 is 15 residues long. CDR3 sequence: CASSRDRGSGNTIYF. CDR3 DNA, as far as it was read: TGTGCCAGCAGCCGCGACAGGGGCTCTGGAAACACC.

About this clone itself: The read comes to an end 3 residues before the CDR3 does, leaving the germline J gene to fill in the end. V is TRBV7-6 and J is TRBJ2-3; D gene uncertain. Trimming took off 1 base at V and 0 bases at J, with 8 bases between the two ends. The CDR3 loop spans 15 amino acids. Germline assignment: CDR1 SGHVS and CDR2 FNYEAQ. The CDR3 protein is CASSLEGPSTDTQYF. Incomplete CDR3 DNA: TGTGCCAGCAGCTTAGAGGGCCCTAGCACAGATACG.

This clone was picked up many times. The read comes to an end 3 residues before the CDR3 does, leaving the germline J gene to fill in the end. The chain carries TRBV19 and TRBJ2-2; maybe TRBD1 (5 bases). Trimming took 9 bases from V and 0 from J, leaving 11 bases between them. Looked up from germline, CDR1 is LNHDA and CDR2 is SQIVND (reference sequence). This CDR3 region has 14 residues. The chain's CDR3 is CASRQNTNTGELFF. The DNA read from the CDR3 is TGTGCCAGCCGACAGAACACGAACACCGGGGAG.

This clone was seen repeatedly, ten times or more. Coverage ceases 3 residues before the CDR3 finishes, and the germline J gene fills in the end. V is TRBV5-1 and J is TRBJ1-1; perhaps TRBD1 as D (6 bases). The CDR3 contains 15 residues. Trimming stripped 3 bases from V and 5 bases from J, with 17 bases between. CDR1 and CDR2 from the germline V gene are SGHRS and YFSETQ. The CDR3 DNA, read in part, is TGCGCCAGCAGCTCCAGACAGGCCATGGGTACTGAA. It is translated as CASSSRQAMGTE. The whole CDR3 is CASSSRQAMGTEAFF.

Relative to its sample, this clone is medium-sized (0.01 to 0.1%). With the read ending 3 residues before the CDR3 end, the germline J gene is used to fill in that end. This chain connects TRBV20-1 to TRBJ1-2; D unresolved. CDR1 and CDR2 from the germline V gene are DFQATT and SNEGSKA (reference sequence). The CDR3 has 13 residues. Here the CDR3 reads CSARDWQTTGYTF. CDR3 DNA (partial): TGCAGTGCTAGAGATTGGCAGACTACCGGC.

This clone has at least ten counts. The read terminates 3 residues ahead of where the CDR3 ends, so the germline J gene completes it. The J gene is TRBJ1-3, the V gene TRBV7-3; 8 nucleotides align to TRBD1. Germline trimming cut 5 bases from V and 4 bases from J; bases unmatched to any gene: 7. The CDR3 covers 15 residues. Germline V gene lookup returns CDR1 SGHTA and CDR2 FQGTGA. CDR3 DNA (partial): TGTGCCAGCAGCCCCCGACAGGGGACAGGAAACACC. It yields the protein CASSPRQGTGNT. From start to end, the CDR3 is CASSPRQGTGNTIYF.

Worth noting for this clone: One base away lies a much larger clone, so this may be a sequencing read error. The CDR3 end is not reached by the read, which stops 3 residues before it; the germline J gene fills it in. This sequence joins TRBV2 and TRBJ2-3; D unresolved. Germline values: CDR1 SNHLY, CDR2 FYNNEI. The CDR3 length is 13 residues. The part of the CDR3 DNA that was read is TGTGCCAGCAGTGGGGCCCACACAGTTACG. This translates into CASSGAHTVT. The entire CDR3 protein is CASSGAHTVTQYF.

A note on this clone: The read terminates 3 residues ahead of where the CDR3 ends, so the germline J gene completes it. The chain uses TRBV19 and TRBJ1-5, with D tentatively TRBD1 (6 bases). Germline values: CDR1 LNHDA, CDR2 SQIVND (reference sequence). The length of the CDR3 is 13 residues. Trimming took 11 bases from V and 7 from J, leaving 18 bases between them. The CDR3 bases that were read are TGTGCCTGGGGGGGCCGAGGGCGGCAGCCC. Translated, it gives CAWGGRGRQP. The full CDR3 is CAWGGRGRQPQHF.

The part of the CDR3 DNA that was read is TGCGCCAGCAGCACGGGACTAGCGGGAGGGAATGAG. Its protein product is CASSTGLAGGNE. The whole CDR3 protein reads CASSTGLAGGNEQFF. This chain uses TRBV5-1 with TRBJ2-1; 16 nucleotides align to TRBD2. With the read ending 3 residues before the CDR3 end, the germline J gene is used to fill in that end. This CDR3 has 15 amino acids. Germline CDR1 reads SGHRS; CDR2 reads YFSETQ. The V gene end was trimmed by 4 bases and the J gene end by 7 bases; junction bases not matched to a gene: 2.

Turning to this clone: The read terminates 3 residues ahead of where the CDR3 ends, so the germline J gene completes it. This rearrangement joins TRBV6-1 to TRBJ2-7; D possibly corresponds to TRBD1 (6 bases). The CDR3 is 14 amino acids. Germline assignment: CDR1 MNHNS and CDR2 SASEGT. V was cut by 1 base and J by 2 bases, with 9 bases left in between. The part of the CDR3 DNA that was read is TGTGCCAGCAGTGAAGGTACAGGGCCCTACGAG. Amino acid sequence: CASSEGTGPYE. The complete CDR3 protein is CASSEGTGPYEQYF.

This clone was detected ten times or more. With the read ending 3 residues before the CDR3 end, the germline J gene is used to fill in that end. The chain carries TRBV29-1 and TRBJ2-2; TRBD1 aligns across 7 bases. This CDR3 spans 13 amino acids. From germline, CDR1 is SQVTM and CDR2 ANQGSEA. CDR3 DNA (partial): TGCAGCGCAATACAGGGGCCGGACGGTAAG. This codes for CSAIQGPDGK. The entire CDR3 reads CSAIQGPDGKLFF.

Note on this clone: The CDR3 goes on 3 residues after the read ends, and that part is filled in from the germline J gene. The chain links TRBV7-9 to TRBJ2-7; D is unresolved. Germline values: CDR1 SEHNR, CDR2 FQNEAQ (reference sequence). V lost 3 bases, J lost 2 bases, and 8 bases lay in between. The CDR3 extends over 13 amino acids. CDR3 amino acids: CASSFSTTYEQYF. The covered CDR3 bases are TGTGCCAGCAGCTTTAGCACCACCTACGAG.

In this sample, this clone turned up many times. The read terminates 3 residues ahead of where the CDR3 ends, so the germline J gene completes it. The chain uses TRBV27 and TRBJ2-7, with 11 bases aligning to TRBD2. Germline CDR1 and CDR2: MNHEY and SMNVEV (reference sequence). This CDR3 is built from 16 residues. Trimming cost V 5 bases and J 4 bases; bases outside gene matches: 10. The CDR3 spells CASSPRASGRRYEQYF. The DNA read from the CDR3 is TGTGCCAGCAGTCCGCGGGCTAGCGGGAGGAGGTACGAG.

This clone was counted a few times. The CDR3 end is not reached by the read, which stops 3 residues before it; the germline J gene fills it in. The rearrangement links TRBV20-1 to TRBJ1-4; maybe TRBD1 (5 bases). The CDR3 spans 13 residues. Germline lookup yields CDR1 DFQATT and CDR2 SNEGSKA (reference sequence). V was pared by 5 bases and J by 4 bases, with 11 bases between. CDR3 region: CSAETAGNEKLFF. Partial CDR3 DNA: TGCAGTGCTGAGACAGCCGGTAATGAAAAA.

The chain's CDR3 is CASRAPGQGKVETQYF. The DNA read from the CDR3 is TGTGCCAGCAGGGCTCCCGGACAGGGAAAAGTGGAGACC. The chain carries TRBV2 and TRBJ2-5, with 8 bases identical to TRBD1. Read data end 3 residues before the CDR3 end; the end is taken from the germline J gene. Trimming removed 6 bases from V and 5 bases from J; junction bases left unmatched: 14. CDR1 SNHLY and CDR2 FYNNEI come from the germline V gene. This CDR3 is 16 amino acids long.

In this sample, this clone turned up many times. The missing CDR3 end, 3 residues past where the read stops, is filled in from the germline J gene. The genes are TRBV28 and TRBJ1-1; the match to TRBD1 covers 9 bases. This CDR3 spans 16 amino acids. Trimming at V came to 2 bases and at J to 1 base, leaving 5 bases not matched to a gene. Germline CDR1 is MDHEN and CDR2 is SYDVKM. The CDR3 sequence is CASSLGGQGGNTEAFF. The DNA read from the CDR3 is TGTGCCAGCAGTTTAGGGGGACAGGGAGGGAACACTGAA.

This clone was found a few times. At one end the junction does not follow the germline gene, possibly because of a read error. From the germline J gene comes the end of the CDR3, since the read stops 3 residues before it. This chain connects TRBV6-4 to TRBJ1-2; 8 positions agree with TRBD1. The CDR3 loop spans 13 amino acids. The germline V gene has CDR1 MRHNA and CDR2 SNTAGT. CDR3 in amino acids: CASSYSDRDGYTF. CDR3 DNA (partial): TGTGCCAGCAGTTACTCGGACAGGGATGGC.

This clone counts as medium-sized. The CDR3 is cut off 3 residues early in the read; its end comes from the germline J gene. The chain recombines TRBV2 with TRBJ1-5, with unresolved D. Germline CDR1 and CDR2: SNHLY and FYNNEI. Trimming took 0 bases from V and 3 from J, leaving 6 bases between them. The CDR3 covers 14 residues. The part of the CDR3 DNA that was read is TGTGCCAGCAGTGAAGCACAGTTCAATCAGCCC. Translating it yields CASSEAQFNQP. The CDR3 as a whole reads CASSEAQFNQPQHF.

In its sample, this clone was seen many times. Read data end 3 residues before the CDR3 end; the end is taken from the germline J gene. The rearrangement uses TRBV7-3 and TRBJ2-7; 8 bases line up with TRBD2. Germline V gene data show CDR1 as SGHTA and CDR2 as FQGTGA. The CDR3 has 14 amino acids. The junction had 4 bases not matched to a gene; V was cut back by 6 bases and J by 0 bases. The covered CDR3 bases are TGTGCCAGCAGTGCCAGCGGGGGCTCCTACGAG. It is translated as CASSASGGSYE. From start to end, the CDR3 is CASSASGGSYEQYF.

This clone was seen only a few times. The sequence runs out 3 residues before the end of the CDR3; the remainder is reconstructed from the germline J gene. V gene TRBV25-1 combines with J gene TRBJ2-5; 10 bases match TRBD1. The CDR3 is made up of 15 amino acids. With V trimmed by 6 bases and J by 4 bases, 8 bases remained unmatched. Germline values: CDR1 MGHDK, CDR2 SYGVNS. The DNA read from the CDR3 is TGTGCCAGCAGGGGGGACAGGGGCGCGGGAGAGACC. It yields the protein CASRGDRGAGET. The entire CDR3 protein reads CASRGDRGAGETQYF.

This clone has ten or more counts. The read terminates 3 residues before the CDR3 end, so the remaining end is supplied by the germline J gene. The chain recombines TRBV19 with TRBJ2-3, with 7 bases fitting TRBD2. Germline V CDR1 and CDR2: LNHDA, SQIVND (reference sequence). J was trimmed by 6 bases and V by 4 bases; bases with no gene match: 10. This CDR3 has 15 amino acids. CDR3 bases read: TGTGCCAGTAGTACCCTGGGGAGGGCAGGGGATACG. Amino acids: CASSTLGRAGDT. The entire CDR3 protein reads CASSTLGRAGDTQYF.